A selection of T cell receptor beta chains follows, all from one sample in a study of blood T cell repertoires in COVID-19. Assay: immunoSEQ multiplex PCR; the TCRdb copy retains only in-frame clones and omits some. Of approximately 110,000 clones listed, roughly 81% are singletons. Sequences were obtained from peripheral blood. The receptors were gathered from a man in his forties or fifties with acute or convalescent COVID-19. The CDR3 runs from the conserved cysteine through the conserved F or W. The order of the fields is clone size, J gene, CDR3 length, V gene, D gene, CDR3 DNA, CDR3 protein. D genes are given only for firm matches. Rows give clone size only sometimes, using once, few, many, or a class for an expanded clone.

clone_size: once
j_call: TRBJ2-7
cdr3_length: 14
v_call: TRBV7-9
d_call: TRBD1
cdr3_nt: TGTGCCAGCAGCTCACAGGGGTTGTCCTACGAGCAGTACTTC
cdr3_aa: CASSSQGLSYEQYF

clone_size: -
j_call: TRBJ2-5
cdr3_length: 16
v_call: TRBV5-6
d_call: TRBD1
cdr3_nt: TGTGCCAGCAGCCCCGGGACAGGGACCCATCAAGAGACCCAGTACTTC
cdr3_aa: CASSPGTGTHQETQYF

clone_size: -
j_call: TRBJ2-6
cdr3_length: 19
v_call: TRBV19
d_call: TRBD1
cdr3_nt: TGTGCCAGTAGTCGCGGACTGGACAGGGGGTTCTCTGGGGCCAACGTCCTGACTTTC
cdr3_aa: CASSRGLDRGFSGANVLTF

clone_size: -
j_call: TRBJ2-5
cdr3_length: 16
v_call: TRBV11-1
d_call: TRBD2
cdr3_nt: TGTGCCAGCAGCCTCTCACTAGCGGGGGGACAAGAGACCCAGTACTTC
cdr3_aa: CASSLSLAGGQETQYF

clone_size: -
j_call: TRBJ2-7
cdr3_length: 15
v_call: TRBV5-1
d_call: -
cdr3_nt: TGCGCCAGCAGGTTTTCCCCAGGGAACATGGACGAGCAGTACTTC
cdr3_aa: CASRFSPGNMDEQYF

clone_size: few
j_call: TRBJ1-6
cdr3_length: 16
v_call: TRBV28
d_call: TRBD1
cdr3_nt: TGTGCCAGCAGTTTGCCGGGACAGGGTTTTAATTCACCCCTCCACTTT
cdr3_aa: CASSLPGQGFNSPLHF

clone_size: -
j_call: TRBJ2-5
cdr3_length: 15
v_call: TRBV2
d_call: TRBD1
cdr3_nt: TGTGCCACCCTTCCCGGGACAGGGGACCAAGAGACCCAGTACTTC
cdr3_aa: CATLPGTGDQETQYF

clone_size: once
j_call: TRBJ2-1
cdr3_length: 19
v_call: TRBV7-9
d_call: TRBD2
cdr3_nt: TGTGCCAGCAGCTCTCCCGGGCTAGCGGGGCCTAGCTCCTACAATGAGCAGTTCTTC
cdr3_aa: CASSSPGLAGPSSYNEQFF

clone_size: -
j_call: TRBJ2-2
cdr3_length: 16
v_call: TRBV2
d_call: TRBD2
cdr3_nt: TGTGCCGTAAAACCGGGACTAGCGGGAAACACCGGGGAGCTGTTTTTT
cdr3_aa: CAVKPGLAGNTGELFF

clone_size: -
j_call: TRBJ2-7
cdr3_length: 14
v_call: TRBV7-9
d_call: -
cdr3_nt: TGTGCCAGCAGCCGAACGGGGGTCCCCTACGAGCAGTACTTC
cdr3_aa: CASSRTGVPYEQYF

clone_size: -
j_call: TRBJ2-1
cdr3_length: 15
v_call: TRBV18
d_call: TRBD2
cdr3_nt: TGTGCCAGCTCATCCCGGACTAGCGGGGACAATGAGCAGTTCTTC
cdr3_aa: CASSSRTSGDNEQFF

clone_size: -
j_call: TRBJ1-3
cdr3_length: 14
v_call: TRBV7-6
d_call: -
cdr3_nt: TGTGCCAGCAGCCCCACAGGGACTGGAAACACCATATATTTT
cdr3_aa: CASSPTGTGNTIYF

clone_size: -
j_call: TRBJ2-6
cdr3_length: 14
v_call: TRBV6-5
d_call: -
cdr3_nt: TGTGCCAGCACTAGGATCTCTGGGGCCAACGTCCTGACTTTC
cdr3_aa: CASTRISGANVLTF

clone_size: -
j_call: TRBJ2-3
cdr3_length: 13
v_call: TRBV11-3
d_call: -
cdr3_nt: TGTGCCAGCAGCCCTGCTACCGCAGATACGCAGTATTTT
cdr3_aa: CASSPATADTQYF

clone_size: -
j_call: TRBJ2-7
cdr3_length: 13
v_call: TRBV7-2
d_call: -
cdr3_nt: TGTGCCAGCAGCAGGGGTAGGGCGAACGAGCAGTACTTC
cdr3_aa: CASSRGRANEQYF

clone_size: -
j_call: TRBJ1-6
cdr3_length: 16
v_call: TRBV27
d_call: -
cdr3_nt: TGTGCCAGCAGTTTATCGGACAGAAGGTATAATTCACCCCTCCACTTT
cdr3_aa: CASSLSDRRYNSPLHF

clone_size: -
j_call: TRBJ2-5
cdr3_length: 13
v_call: TRBV6-6
d_call: -
cdr3_nt: TGTGCCAGCAGTTACACCAGCGGGGAGACCCAGTACTTC
cdr3_aa: CASSYTSGETQYF

clone_size: -
j_call: TRBJ1-5
cdr3_length: 15
v_call: TRBV6-5
d_call: -
cdr3_nt: TGTGCCAGCAGTCACGGGAGAACCCATAATCAGCCCCAGCATTTT
cdr3_aa: CASSHGRTHNQPQHF

clone_size: -
j_call: TRBJ2-7
cdr3_length: 15
v_call: TRBV28
d_call: TRBD1
cdr3_nt: TGTGCCAGCAGCCTTGGACAGGGGGGTCCCTACGAGCAGTACTTC
cdr3_aa: CASSLGQGGPYEQYF

clone_size: -
j_call: TRBJ2-3
cdr3_length: 15
v_call: TRBV6-5
d_call: -
cdr3_nt: TGTGCCAGCTTGACGGCCGGGGAGATTGGAGATACGCAGTATTTT
cdr3_aa: CASLTAGEIGDTQYF

clone_size: -
j_call: TRBJ1-3
cdr3_length: 14
v_call: TRBV6-6
d_call: -
cdr3_nt: TGTGCCAGCATTGGACAGCTCTCTGGAAACACCATATATTTT
cdr3_aa: CASIGQLSGNTIYF

clone_size: once
j_call: TRBJ2-2
cdr3_length: 16
v_call: TRBV7-3
d_call: -
cdr3_nt: TGTGCCAGCAGCTTAATTTCGGCAACCTCGGGCGGGGAGCTGTTTTTT
cdr3_aa: CASSLISATSGGELFF

clone_size: -
j_call: TRBJ2-6
cdr3_length: 18
v_call: TRBV19
d_call: TRBD1
cdr3_nt: TGTGCCAGTAGCGTCCGGGACAGCTTCACCTCTGGGGCCAACGTCCTGACTTTC
cdr3_aa: CASSVRDSFTSGANVLTF

clone_size: -
j_call: TRBJ2-1
cdr3_length: 17
v_call: TRBV7-6
d_call: TRBD1
cdr3_nt: TGTGCCAGCAGCTTACGGCCTCCAGGGGGCTCCTACAATGAGCAGTTCTTC
cdr3_aa: CASSLRPPGGSYNEQFF

clone_size: -
j_call: TRBJ1-6
cdr3_length: 13
v_call: TRBV6-1
d_call: -
cdr3_nt: TGTGCCAGCAGTGAAGTCGGTCTTACACCCCTCCACTTT
cdr3_aa: CASSEVGLTPLHF

clone_size: -
j_call: TRBJ2-1
cdr3_length: 14
v_call: TRBV4-2
d_call: -
cdr3_nt: TGTGCCAGCAGCCGGAGAGGGCTAACGAATGAGCAGTTCTTC
cdr3_aa: CASSRRGLTNEQFF

clone_size: -
j_call: TRBJ1-5
cdr3_length: 14
v_call: TRBV19
d_call: -
cdr3_nt: TGTGCCAGTAGTCCGGGGGTGGTCAATCAGCCCCAGCATTTT
cdr3_aa: CASSPGVVNQPQHF

clone_size: -
j_call: TRBJ2-1
cdr3_length: 16
v_call: TRBV29-1
d_call: -
cdr3_nt: TGCAGCGTTGAAGAATGGGAGGCGGGCTACACGAGCGAGCAGTTCTTC
cdr3_aa: CSVEEWEAGYTSEQFF

clone_size: -
j_call: TRBJ1-6
cdr3_length: 12
v_call: TRBV6-5
d_call: -
cdr3_nt: TGTGCCAGCAGCCTGGGACTGTCACCCCTCCACTTT
cdr3_aa: CASSLGLSPLHF

clone_size: -
j_call: TRBJ2-5
cdr3_length: 15
v_call: TRBV5-1
d_call: -
cdr3_nt: TGCGCCAGCAGCTCTGTGGCAGGGGCCCAAGAGACCCAGTACTTC
cdr3_aa: CASSSVAGAQETQYF

clone_size: -
j_call: TRBJ2-7
cdr3_length: 16
v_call: TRBV5-3
d_call: TRBD2
cdr3_nt: TGTGCCAGAGTCTTCCTAGCGGGAGGGTCGGTGAGTGAGCAGTACTTC
cdr3_aa: CARVFLAGGSVSEQYF

clone_size: -
j_call: TRBJ1-4
cdr3_length: 15
v_call: TRBV10-1
d_call: -
cdr3_nt: TGCGCCAGCAGTGAGTCGGCAGGGAATAATGAAAAACTGTTTTTT
cdr3_aa: CASSESAGNNEKLFF

clone_size: -
j_call: TRBJ2-1
cdr3_length: 15
v_call: TRBV28
d_call: TRBD2
cdr3_nt: TGTGCCAGCAGTTTAGGCGGGAGTAGGAACAATGAGCAGTTCTTC
cdr3_aa: CASSLGGSRNNEQFF

clone_size: -
j_call: TRBJ2-1
cdr3_length: 13
v_call: TRBV28
d_call: -
cdr3_nt: TGTGCCAGCAGTTTTGACACCAACAATGGACAGTTCTTC
cdr3_aa: CASSFDTNNGQFF

clone_size: -
j_call: TRBJ2-7
cdr3_length: 13
v_call: TRBV19
d_call: -
cdr3_nt: TGTGCCAGTAGTATGGGCAGGGCCTACGAGCAGTACTTC
cdr3_aa: CASSMGRAYEQYF

clone_size: -
j_call: TRBJ2-5
cdr3_length: 15
v_call: TRBV6-2/TRBV6-3
d_call: -
cdr3_nt: TGTGCCAGCAGTTACTCCTCGGCAGGCCAAGAGACCCAGTACTTC
cdr3_aa: CASSYSSAGQETQYF

clone_size: -
j_call: TRBJ2-5
cdr3_length: 12
v_call: TRBV2
d_call: -
cdr3_nt: TGTGCCAGCACGCTTGGCGGGAAGACCCAGTACTTC
cdr3_aa: CASTLGGKTQYF

clone_size: -
j_call: TRBJ2-5
cdr3_length: 13
v_call: TRBV29-1
d_call: -
cdr3_nt: TGCAGCGTTGAGATTGGTGGGGCCGAGACCCAGTACTTC
cdr3_aa: CSVEIGGAETQYF

clone_size: once
j_call: TRBJ2-5
cdr3_length: 15
v_call: TRBV3-1/TRBV3-2
d_call: TRBD1
cdr3_nt: TGTGCCAGCAGCCAAGATCCGACAGGGGGGGTGACCCAGTACTTC
cdr3_aa: CASSQDPTGGVTQYF

clone_size: -
j_call: TRBJ2-7
cdr3_length: 14
v_call: TRBV5-1
d_call: -
cdr3_nt: TGCGCCAGCAGCTTGGTTAGCGGCCCCTACGAGCAGTACTTC
cdr3_aa: CASSLVSGPYEQYF

clone_size: once
j_call: TRBJ1-2
cdr3_length: 14
v_call: TRBV7-9
d_call: -
cdr3_nt: TGTGCCAGCAGCTTAGCGGCAATATTCTATGGCTACACCTTC
cdr3_aa: CASSLAAIFYGYTF

clone_size: -
j_call: TRBJ2-5
cdr3_length: 13
v_call: TRBV29-1
d_call: TRBD2
cdr3_nt: TGCAGCGTTGGGCTAGCGGTTCAAGAGACCCAGTACTTC
cdr3_aa: CSVGLAVQETQYF

clone_size: -
j_call: TRBJ1-4
cdr3_length: 15
v_call: TRBV14
d_call: TRBD1
cdr3_nt: TGTGCCAGCAGCCAGGCCGGGACAGGGGGTGAAAAACTGTTTTTT
cdr3_aa: CASSQAGTGGEKLFF

clone_size: few
j_call: TRBJ2-2
cdr3_length: 19
v_call: TRBV4-1
d_call: -
cdr3_nt: TGCGCCAGCAGCCAAGGTATCCTGCGGGCACGGACTAACACCGGGGAGCTGTTTTTT
cdr3_aa: CASSQGILRARTNTGELFF

clone_size: -
j_call: TRBJ2-7
cdr3_length: 17
v_call: TRBV10-3
d_call: TRBD2
cdr3_nt: TGTGCCATCAGTGGGGGACTAGCGGGAGGCGCTCCCTACGAGCAGTACTTC
cdr3_aa: CAISGGLAGGAPYEQYF

clone_size: -
j_call: TRBJ2-7
cdr3_length: 13
v_call: TRBV7-9
d_call: -
cdr3_nt: TGTGCCAGCAGCTTAAAGCATTCCTACGAGCAGTACTTC
cdr3_aa: CASSLKHSYEQYF

clone_size: once
j_call: TRBJ2-3
cdr3_length: 14
v_call: TRBV7-9
d_call: -
cdr3_nt: TGTGCCAGCAGCTTCCATCAGGGGACAGATACGCAGTATTTT
cdr3_aa: CASSFHQGTDTQYF

clone_size: -
j_call: TRBJ2-5
cdr3_length: 16
v_call: TRBV2
d_call: TRBD2
cdr3_nt: TGTGCCAGCAGCTTCGGGACTAGTATTTCCGAAGAGACCCAGTACTTC
cdr3_aa: CASSFGTSISEETQYF

clone_size: -
j_call: TRBJ2-7
cdr3_length: 14
v_call: TRBV28
d_call: TRBD1
cdr3_nt: TGTGCCAGCAACCCGGGACAGGGAATACAAGAGCAGTACTTC
cdr3_aa: CASNPGQGIQEQYF

clone_size: -
j_call: TRBJ2-7
cdr3_length: 14
v_call: TRBV2
d_call: TRBD2
cdr3_nt: TGTGCCAGCAGCGTAGCGGGGGGGATGTACGAGCAGTACTTC
cdr3_aa: CASSVAGGMYEQYF

clone_size: few
j_call: TRBJ1-3
cdr3_length: 14
v_call: TRBV29-1
d_call: TRBD1
cdr3_nt: TGCAGCGTTGTGCGGGACAGCTCTGGAAACACCATATATTTT
cdr3_aa: CSVVRDSSGNTIYF

clone_size: -
j_call: TRBJ2-2
cdr3_length: 14
v_call: TRBV4-3
d_call: -
cdr3_nt: TGCGCCAGCAGCCCCCTGAGAGACACCGGGGAGCTGTTTTTT
cdr3_aa: CASSPLRDTGELFF

clone_size: -
j_call: TRBJ1-5
cdr3_length: 14
v_call: TRBV5-6
d_call: -
cdr3_nt: TGTGCCAGCACCGTAGGTGGAGGGGGGGAGCCCCAGCATTTT
cdr3_aa: CASTVGGGGEPQHF

clone_size: once
j_call: TRBJ1-4
cdr3_length: 15
v_call: TRBV30
d_call: -
cdr3_nt: TGTGCCTGGACGAGGGATTTTGCAACTAATGAAAAACTGTTTTTT
cdr3_aa: CAWTRDFATNEKLFF